The 26 T cell receptor beta chains given below trace back to one sample, sequenced in a study of breast tumors, draining lymph nodes, adjacent tissues. TCRdb redid the calling of the multiplex PCR reads with MiXCR, one entry per CDR3 protein. The top ten clones hold approximately 15% of a sample with 11,000 or so distinct CDR3 sequences, 36% of them seen once. Sequenced material: breast tumor tissue. The receptors here all came from a female donor with breast cancer. Some clones in this sample may be carry-over from other donors' samples.

This clonotype was counted many times. This chain joins TRBV4-1 and TRBJ1-2; 7 bases match TRBD1. V lost 10 bases, J lost 0 bases, and 11 bases stayed unmatched. The germline CDR1 and CDR2 sequences are MGHRA and YSYEKL. The CDR3 sequence is 15 residues long. The CDR3 loop is CATGPSTGTNYGYTF. DNA for the CDR3: TGCGCCACGGGGCCCTCGACAGGGACTAACTATGGCTACACCTTC.

About this clonotype itself: At one end the junction does not follow the germline gene, possibly because of a read error. The chain is built from TRBV20-1 and TRBJ2-5, with D tentatively TRBD1 or TRBD2 (5 bases each). The CDR3 consists of 12 residues. Germline assignment: CDR1 DFQATT and CDR2 SNEGSKA (reference sequence). The CDR3, as DNA: TGCAGTGCTGAAAGAGGGACGGAGACCCAGCACTTC. Translating it yields CSAERGTETQHF.

This clonotype has ten or more counts. CDR3: CASSLTGSQGSGANVLTF. CDR3 nucleotides: TGTGCCAGCAGCTTAACAGGGAGCCAGGGGTCTGGGGCCAACGTCCTGACTTTC. This chain uses TRBV7-3 with TRBJ2-6, with D maybe TRBD1 (6 bases). CDR3 size: 18 residues. In germline, CDR1 is SGHTA, CDR2 FQGTGA. The V end lost 0 bases, the J end lost 1 base, and 13 bases lay between the germline ends.

There are many counts of this clonotype. The genes are TRBV6-6 and TRBJ2-3; 7 bases align to TRBD1. The CDR3 runs to 13 residues. Trimming took 6 bases from V and 4 from J; bases not matched to a gene: 4. Germline loops: CDR1 MNHNY, CDR2 SVGAGI (reference sequence). The CDR3: CASRQGSADTQYF. The CDR3 DNA sequence: TGTGCCAGCAGACAGGGGAGCGCAGATACGCAGTATTTT.

This clonotype is categorized as large. This chain connects TRBV20-1 to TRBJ2-1, with no clear D. The V gene's germline CDR1 is DFQATT and CDR2 SNEGSKA (reference sequence). The V gene lost 0 bases and the J gene lost 8 bases, with 5 bases spanning the gap. The length of the CDR3 is 11 residues. For the CDR3, the DNA is TGCAGTGCTAGAGATAGGGATGAGCAGTTCTTC. It is translated as CSARDRDEQFF.

This clonotype was recorded many times. The chain carries TRBV5-6 and TRBJ2-7; tentative D call: TRBD1 (5 bases). CDR3 size: 12 residues. Trimming removed 2 bases from V and 6 bases from J, with 9 bases in between. CDR1 and CDR2 from the germline V gene are SGHDT and YYEEEE. DNA of the CDR3: TGTGCCAGCAGCTTCCCAGGGCGCGAGCAGTACTTC. This translates into CASSFPGREQYF.

This clonotype was observed many times. The chain uses TRBV20-1 and TRBJ2-5; TRBD2 matches at 7 bases. Germline trimming cut 0 bases from V and 3 bases from J; bases unmatched to any gene: 4. Germline values: CDR1 DFQATT, CDR2 SNEGSKA (reference sequence). There are 14 residues in the CDR3. The CDR3 nucleotides are TGCAGTGCTAGAGATACTAGCGCAGAAGAGACCCAGTACTTC. It is translated as CSARDTSAEETQYF.

This clonotype is labeled medium-sized. The chain carries TRBV20-1 and TRBJ2-1; TRBD2 matches 16 bases. With V trimmed by 6 bases and J by 2 bases, 7 bases remained unmatched. CDR3 size: 17 residues. Germline V gene data show CDR1 as DFQATT and CDR2 as SNEGSKA (reference sequence). CDR3 residues: CSAQGLAGGKTYNEQFF. For the CDR3, the DNA is TGCAGTGCCCAGGGACTAGCGGGGGGGAAAACCTACAATGAGCAGTTCTTC.

J is TRBJ2-3 and V is TRBV20-1, with 14 positions matching TRBD2. The trim removed 5 bases at V and 3 bases at J, leaving 7 bases unmatched. The CDR3 runs 16 residues. Germline V lookup: CDR1 DFQATT, CDR2 SNEGSKA (reference sequence). The CDR3 region has the DNA TGCAGTGCTCCACCACGGACTAGCGGGAGGACAGATACGCAGTATTTT. Its translation is CSAPPRTSGRTDTQYF.

This clonotype was found many times. The chain combines TRBV7-2 with TRBJ2-5; D not resolved. Germline assignment: CDR1 SGHTA and CDR2 FQGNSA. The CDR3 extends over 13 amino acids. V lost 0 bases and J lost 2, with 4 bases in between. In nucleotides, the CDR3 is TGTGCCAGCAGCTTAGCAGTGCAAGAGACCCAGTACTTC. Its protein product is CASSLAVQETQYF.

The genes are TRBV7-8 and TRBJ2-1; 13 bases match TRBD2. CDR3 length: 15 residues. Germline-derived CDR1 and CDR2 are SGHVS and FQNEAQ. J gave up 5 bases and V 5 bases, and 3 bases lay outside the gene matches. CDR3 protein: CASSGTSGANNEQFF. The CDR3 DNA reads TGTGCCAGCAGCGGGACTAGCGGGGCCAACAATGAGCAGTTCTTC.

This chain connects TRBV30 to TRBJ1-1; a possible D gene is TRBD1 (6 bases). Trimming cost V 0 bases and J 2 bases, with 16 bases left between them. This CDR3 has 16 residues. Germline V CDR1 and CDR2: GTSNPN, SVGIG (reference sequence). This CDR3 reads CAWSVSGRGSNTEAFF. The CDR3 region has the DNA TGTGCCTGGAGTGTTTCAGGCAGGGGATCAAACACTGAAGCTTTCTTT. Full variable domain (remainder filled in from reference TRBV30 and TRBJ1-1): SQTIHQWPATLVQPVGSPLSLECTVEGTSNPNLYWYRQAAGRGLQLLFYSVGIGQISSEVPQNLSASRPQDRQFILSSKKLLLSDSGFYLCAWSVSGRGSNTEAFFGQGTRLTVV.

This clonotype is classed as medium-sized. The chain carries TRBV24-1 and TRBJ2-7, with a weak D call TRBD2 (5 bases). Trimming removed 3 bases at V and 3 bases at J, with 8 bases between. Germline V gives CDR1 KGHDR, CDR2 SFDVKD. The CDR3 runs 13 residues. This CDR3 reads CATSDRTGYEQYF. The CDR3 nucleotides read TGTGCCACCAGTGATCGGACTGGCTACGAGCAGTACTTC.

This clonotype has at least ten counts. This chain links TRBV19 with TRBJ2-2, with 9 bases fitting TRBD2. J lost 7 bases, V lost 3 bases, and 6 bases had no gene match. This CDR3 spans 15 amino acids. CDR1 LNHDA and CDR2 SQIVND come from the germline V gene (reference sequence). As DNA, the CDR3 is TGTGCCAGTAGTATCCTAGCGGGAAGGGTCGGGGAGCTGTTTTTT. Its protein product is CASSILAGRVGELFF.

The chain links TRBV5-8 to TRBJ2-1; 10 positions match TRBD2. With V trimmed by 4 bases and J by 1 base, 14 bases remained unmatched. The germline gives CDR1 SGHTS, CDR2 YDEGEE. This CDR3 has 19 amino acids. The CDR3, as DNA: TGTGCCAGCAGCCGACTAAAGACTAGCGGGTCATATTCCTACAATGAGCAGTTCTTC. Its protein product is CASSRLKTSGSYSYNEQFF. Using reference TRBV5-8 and TRBJ2-1 for the parts outside the CDR3, the full variable domain is EAGVTQSPTHLIKTRGQQATLRCSPISGHTSVYWYQQALGLGLQFLLWYDEGEERNRGNFPPRFSGRQFPNYSSELNVNALELEDSALYLCASSRLKTSGSYSYNEQFFGPGTRLTVL.

This CDR3 reads CASSSPGAGARWFF. CDR3 DNA sequence: TGTGCCAGCAGTTCCCCCGGGGCGGGGGCAAGGTGGTTCTTC. V gene TRBV27 combines with J gene TRBJ2-1; D possibly corresponds to TRBD2 (7 bases). This CDR3 comprises 14 residues. Germline V gene sequence: CDR1 MNHEY, CDR2 SMNVEV (reference sequence). With 4 bases removed from V and 15 bases from J, the gap between germline ends came to 22 bases.

This clonotype occurred many times. The CDR3 here is CASSPASGVGRPQHF. The CDR3 DNA reads as TGTGCCAGCTCACCAGCCTCGGGGGTGGGTCGGCCCCAGCATTTT. The chain joins TRBV18 to TRBJ1-5; possibly TRBD1 for D (5 bases). This CDR3 region has 15 residues. V was trimmed by 2 bases and J by 9 bases, leaving 17 bases between them. The germline V gene has CDR1 KGHSH and CDR2 LQKENI. The full variable domain, rest sourced from reference TRBV18 and TRBJ1-5, is NAGVMQNPRHLVRRRGQEARLRCSPMKGHSHVYWYRQLPEEGLKFMVYLQKENIIDESGMPKERFSAEFPKEGPSILRIQQVVRGDSAAYFCASSPASGVGRPQHFGDGTRLSIL.

By frequency in the sample, this clonotype is medium-sized. The chain joins TRBV5-8 to TRBJ2-7, with TRBD1 identical over 8 bases. Per the germline V gene, CDR1 is SGHTS and CDR2 is YDEGEE. V lost 3 bases, J lost 4 bases, and 15 bases stayed unmatched. CDR3 size: 17 residues. Here the CDR3 reads CASSSTNTGQGRYEQYF. The CDR3 bases are TGTGCCAGCAGCTCGACCAATACCGGACAGGGACGGTACGAGCAGTACTTC.

In its sample, this clonotype was seen many times. The genes are TRBV11-2 and TRBJ2-5; no clear D. This CDR3 is built from 15 residues. The germline V gene has CDR1 SGHAT and CDR2 FQNNGV. Trimming shortened V by 1 base and J by 1 base, and 10 bases separated the two germline ends. Written as DNA, the CDR3 is TGTGCCAGCAGCTTAGCCGATCGGCCCCAAGAGACCCAGTACTTC. This translates into CASSLADRPQETQYF.

This clonotype was detected many times. The chain joins TRBV19 to TRBJ2-1; 8 bases map to TRBD2. The CDR3 has 14 amino acids. Unmatched junction bases numbered 9, after V lost 5 bases and J lost 9 bases. Germline loops: CDR1 LNHDA, CDR2 SQIVND (reference sequence). For the CDR3, the DNA is TGTGCCAGTAGTGACCGGGGGGGGAAAATTGAGCAGTTCTTC. Protein sequence: CASSDRGGKIEQFF.

This clonotype was seen ten or more times. The V call is TRBV7-6, the J call TRBJ2-3; 8 bases line up with TRBD1. Germline-derived CDR1 and CDR2 are SGHVS and FNYEAQ. J lost 2 bases, V lost 5 bases, and 6 bases had no gene match. This CDR3 has 15 residues. CDR3 loop: CASSRWTGLTDTQYF. The CDR3 region has the DNA TGTGCCAGCAGCCGATGGACAGGGCTCACAGATACGCAGTATTTT.

This clonotype was detected many times. The rearrangement links TRBV5-1 to TRBJ2-6; D is uncertain. V dropped 0 bases and J dropped 3 bases, with 10 bases sitting between them. Germline loops: CDR1 SGHRS, CDR2 YFSETQ. The CDR3 sequence is 16 residues long. CDR3 bases: TGCGCCAGCAGCTTGGGGGTACACATTGGGGCCAACGTCCTGACTTTC. This translates into CASSLGVHIGANVLTF.

This chain uses TRBV5-1 with TRBJ2-1; 15 positions agree with TRBD2. CDR1 is SGHRS, CDR2 YFSETQ, per germline. The CDR3 has 15 amino acids. V shed 3 bases and J 8 bases; nucleotides not matched to a gene: 3. CDR3 residues: CASSSGLAGGDEQFF. The CDR3 DNA follows: TGCGCCAGCAGCTCGGGACTAGCGGGGGGCGATGAGCAGTTCTTC.

In this sample, this clonotype turned up many times. The rearrangement links TRBV3-1 to TRBJ2-3; the match to TRBD2 covers 8 bases. The CDR3 is 14 residues long. V lost 1 base and J lost 6; bases outside the gene matches: 3. The germline gives CDR1 LGHDT, CDR2 YNNKEL (reference sequence). Here the CDR3 reads CASSQASGGDTQYF. The CDR3 bases are TGTGCCAGCAGCCAAGCCAGCGGGGGTGATACGCAGTATTTT.

The rearrangement joins TRBV11-2 to TRBJ1-2; D possibly corresponds to TRBD1 (5 bases). The V and J ends lost 6 bases and 3 bases respectively, with 11 bases between them. The CDR3 length is 13 residues. Per germline, CDR1 SGHAT and CDR2 FQNNGV. CDR3 in amino acids: CASRTLGDYGYTF. CDR3 nucleotides: TGTGCCAGCAGGACTCTGGGGGACTATGGCTACACCTTC.

This clonotype appeared many times. The genes are TRBV4-1 and TRBJ1-1; D is ambiguous. The CDR3 is 14 amino acids. V dropped 0 bases and J dropped 0 bases, with 5 bases sitting between them. Germline loops: CDR1 MGHRA, CDR2 YSYEKL. The CDR3 loop reads CASSQESLNTEAFF. For the CDR3, the DNA is TGCGCCAGCAGCCAAGAATCACTGAACACTGAAGCTTTCTTT.